The T cell receptor (beta chain) described here comes from a study of T cells in Graves' hyperthyroidism and ophthalmopathy (dated by TCRdb to between 2018 and 2021). About the full investigation: Peripheral blood samples were taken at the time of initial diagnosis, prior to any treatment. TCR V-J signatures able to tell the groups apart were searched for in a discovery cohort of 100 or so patients, of whom more than 40 had Graves' ophthalmopathy and roughly 58 had stable Graves' hyperthyroidism. An independent validation cohort of about 19 hyperthyroidism patients and about 15 patients who later progressed to ophthalmopathy tested prospective prediction of ophthalmopathy. The roughly 94 discovery patients were randomly divided into training and test sets at a 7:3 ratio. The study also compared thyroid tissue and blood T-cell repertoires from 6 or 7 Graves' hyperthyroidism patients. After blood sampling, hyperthyroidism patients were treated with methimazole at a starting dose of 30 mg daily, and ophthalmopathy patients were treated with high-dose intravenous methylprednisolone. According to the paper, TCR Vbeta CDR3 sequencing was carried out on roughly 130 peripheral blood samples, which came from under 50 ophthalmopathy, about 75 hyperthyroidism and roughly 17 progressor patients. General conclusions and limits of the study: No statistical method was used to set the sample size in advance, and investigators knew the group allocation. Most expanded thyroid clonotypes (frequency above 0.001) were also detected in blood, a finding suggesting that blood repertoires may reflect thyroid immune responses. In validation, the model predicted progression to ophthalmopathy a median of 6.5 months before onset, with approximately 71% sensitivity and around 76% specificity. A model built on a 13 V-J signature distinguished ophthalmopathy from stable hyperthyroidism, reaching about 89% sensitivity and around 81% specificity in cross-validation and 80%/75% in testing.

Ophthalmopathy patients had moderately to severely active disease, with a Clinical Activity Score of 3 or more, a NOSPECS grade of 4 or more, and a disease duration of less than 3 months. Exclusion was applied to patients with uncontrolled infections, other autoimmune diseases, pregnancy or lactation. Clinical symptoms, serum thyroxine and TRAb, thyroid ultrasound, and orbital computed tomography formed the basis for the diagnoses. PBMCs were separated from 8 to 10 ml of fresh peripheral blood using Ficoll-Paque density gradient centrifugation. Trizol reagent was used to extract total RNA, and RNA quality was then checked on an Agilent 2100 Bioanalyzer. The TCR beta CDR3 regions were amplified from the RNA transcripts. The first round of RT-PCR for the TCR CDR3 was performed with the HTBI primer set and the Qiagen OneStep RT-PCR kit. The libraries were constructed in a second round of multiplex PCR and then size-selected and purified. The libraries were sequenced on an Illumina HiSeq2000 using paired-end 100 bp reads. On the authors' methods: Raw data were processed with SOAPnuke, discarding reads with adapters, uncalled bases, mean Phred below 15, or no exact constant-primer or identifier match. High-quality paired reads were merged with COPE v1.2.5, and unique nucleotide sequences were defined as clonotypes. MiTCR v1.1 was used to align clonotypes to the IMGT TRBV, TRBD and TRBJ reference segments. Only V-J combinations with frequency above 0.0001, covering roughly 99% of repertoires, were analysed. The TCS score was defined as F50 (clonal expansion) divided by E x V (chaos), with BLOSUM62-based TCRdist calculated between CDR3 peptides within each V-J. Welch's t-statistics and random forest reduced roughly 540 V-J features to 13, which were used in a naive Bayes classifier (R e1071). TCRdb's own reprocessing of the public reads used fastp at Q25 and MiXCR and kept productive beta chains. Each entry merges the rows of one CDR3 protein and shows their most common DNA and genes. TCRdb, not the authors, supplied the V and J calls. Present in this sample are approximately 350,000 distinct CDR3 sequences, approximately 14% of which were seen just once. Of the sample, about 21% falls within the top ten clones.

The CDR3 runs 19 amino acids, cysteine and phenylalanine included. Only CDR3 DNA remains: 57 bases, in frame from the first base. Trimming accounts for 3 bases at V and 0 bases at J, while the number of junction bases matched to no gene is 10. As encoded in the germline V gene (reference sequence), CDR1 is LNHDA while CDR2 is SQIVND. As to this clonotype: No antigen is known for it. One base away there is no much larger clone; base qualities are not given.

The chain is encoded by TRBV19 joined to TRBJ2-1; the junction holds 11 bases that match TRBD2. This receptor was obtained from a woman aged 55 to 70 with Graves' ophthalmopathy. Material: blood. The DNA sequence is as follows: TGTGCCAGTAGTATTTTTACTAGCGGGAGCCGAAGCTCCTACAATGAGCAGTTCTTC. Translated, it reads CASSIFTSGSRSSYNEQFF.